Below are 10 T cell receptor beta chains sequenced from a single sample in a study of PD-1 blockade in classical Hodgkin lymphoma. TCRdb's copy holds only in-frame clones and misses some; the assay was immunoSEQ multiplex PCR. The sample lists roughly 20,000 clones, about 80% occurring once. Documented time point: cycle 4 day 1 (C4D1), after five to seven weeks of nivolumab. Relapse after autologous stem cell transplantation occurred in every patient, and brentuximab vedotin exposure varied. The material was peripheral blood mononuclear cells (PBMCs), obtained before the fourth cycle of nivolumab. The receptors shown here come from a human donor with classical Hodgkin lymphoma.

The chain has TRBV5-4 and TRBJ1-1; D perhaps matches TRBD1 (6 bases). The germline V gene encodes CDR1 SGHNT and CDR2 YYREEE (reference sequence). The V and J ends lost 0 bases and 1 base respectively, with 10 bases between them. The CDR3 length is 15 residues. The chain's CDR3 is CASSLEGGRNTEAFF. Written as DNA, the CDR3 is TGTGCCAGCAGCTTGGAGGGGGGTCGGAACACTGAAGCTTTCTTT.

V and J are TRBV11-2 and TRBJ2-7; D is unresolved. The CDR3 runs 16 residues. Germline loops: CDR1 SGHAT, CDR2 FQNNGV. The V gene lost 1 base and the J gene lost 0 bases, with 13 bases spanning the gap. Written as DNA, the CDR3 is TGTGCCAGCAGCTTAGGAATAGCTGTGAGCTCCTACGAGCAGTACTTC. This sequence encodes CASSLGIAVSSYEQYF.

The rearrangement uses TRBV4-2 and TRBJ2-1, with 9 bases lining up with TRBD2. The CDR3 sequence is 18 residues long. Trimming cost V 1 base and J 1 base; bases outside gene matches: 8. Germline V gene data show CDR1 as LGHNA and CDR2 as YNFKEQ. The CDR3 region is CASSQVSPAGGSYNEQFF. The DNA of the CDR3 is TGTGCCAGCAGCCAAGTCAGCCCAGCGGGAGGATCCTACAATGAGCAGTTCTTC.

This clone was counted a few times. The chain employs TRBV11-2 and TRBJ2-7, with 8 bases lining up with TRBD2. V was pared by 1 base and J by 1 base, with 3 bases of the junction left unmatched. This CDR3 has 15 amino acids. Per the germline V gene, CDR1 is SGHAT and CDR2 is FQNNGV. The CDR3 region has the DNA TGTGCCAGCAGCTTAGTTAGCGGGACTTCCTACGAGCAGTACTTC. Its translation is CASSLVSGTSYEQYF.

This clone was counted between two and nine times. The V gene is TRBV5-1, the J gene TRBJ1-2; no clear D. V lost 3 bases and J 0 bases, leaving 6 bases between the germline ends. Germline V gene sequence: CDR1 SGHRS, CDR2 YFSETQ. This CDR3 is built from 13 residues. CDR3 sequence: CASSSGTNYGYTF. DNA of the CDR3: TGCGCCAGCAGCTCCGGGACTAACTATGGCTACACCTTC.

The rearrangement links TRBV10-3 to TRBJ2-2; 8 nucleotides match TRBD2. This CDR3 spans 15 amino acids. Looked up from germline, CDR1 is ENHRY and CDR2 is SYGVKD. J was trimmed by 5 bases and V by 3 bases; bases with no gene match: 5. The chain's CDR3 is CAISERIAGTGELFF. Here the CDR3 DNA reads TGTGCCATCAGTGAACGGATAGCGGGAACCGGGGAGCTGTTTTTT.

The V call is TRBV30, the J call TRBJ1-1; D is uncertain. The CDR3 is made up of 14 amino acids. V gave up 0 bases and J gave up 3 bases, with 11 bases separating them. The V gene's germline CDR1 is GTSNPN and CDR2 SVGIG (reference sequence). As DNA, the CDR3 is TGTGCCTGGAGTGTGAAGTCCGCTTACACTGAAGCTTTCTTT. It codes for CAWSVKSAYTEAFF.

The chain links TRBV4-1 to TRBJ2-1; 12 nucleotides align to TRBD2. Unmatched junction bases numbered 4, after V lost 3 bases and J lost 4 bases. The CDR3 contains 16 residues. CDR1 and CDR2 (germline): MGHRA, YSYEKL. The CDR3 nucleotides read TGCGCCAGCAGCCACCTACTAGCGGGAGGATACAATGAGCAGTTCTTC. This encodes CASSHLLAGGYNEQFF.

The chain has TRBV29-1 and TRBJ2-3; D remains ambiguous. The CDR3 runs 10 residues. From germline, CDR1 is SQVTM and CDR2 ANQGSEA. Deletions cut 2 bases from V and 8 bases from J, with 5 bases between. The CDR3 DNA follows: TGCAGCGTTGAACGTGGTACGCAGTATTTT. Translation gives CSVERGTQYF.

This chain connects TRBV13 to TRBJ2-7; D not resolved. Per the germline V gene, CDR1 is PRHDT and CDR2 is FYEKMQ (reference sequence). The CDR3 extends over 11 amino acids. V was clipped by 5 bases and J by 4 bases, with 6 bases between them. The CDR3 reads CASSNNYEQYF. For the CDR3, the DNA is TGTGCCAGCAGCAACAATTACGAGCAGTACTTC.